Shown below are 6 T cell receptor beta chains from a single sample sequenced in a study of Graves' ophthalmopathy and Graves' hyperthyroidism. Investigators amplified TCR beta CDR3 regions from RNA transcripts. First-round RT-PCR relied on HTBI primers, and a second-round multiplex PCR came next. MiXCR, applied by TCRdb to the multiplex PCR reads, yields one record per CDR3 protein. This table has about 400,000 distinct CDR3 sequences, roughly 18% appearing once. The sequenced material came from peripheral blood. The receptors were sampled from a woman younger than 35 with Graves' ophthalmopathy.

The table lists this clonotype with many counts. This may be a read error, as it is one base from a much larger clone. The chain uses TRBV12-3 or TRBV12-4 and TRBJ1-6; D unclear. This CDR3 has 16 amino acids. Trimming removed 8 bases from V and 0 bases from J, with 14 bases in between. CDR3 region: CASEGEGSSYNSPLHF. CDR3 sequence (DNA): TGTGCCAGCGAAGGAGAGGGAAGCTCCTATAATTCACCCCTCCACTTT.

This clonotype was seen many times. The chain joins TRBV12-3 or TRBV12-4 to TRBJ1-1, with 8 bases identical to TRBD1. Losses at the gene ends were 3 bases for V and 0 bases for J; bases not matched to a gene: 6. CDR3 length: 16 residues. CDR3: CASSFPPGQVNTEAFF. The DNA of the CDR3 is TGTGCCAGCAGTTTCCCGCCGGGACAGGTGAACACTGAAGCTTTCTTT.

The V call is TRBV30, the J call TRBJ1-1; 7 nucleotides match TRBD1. CDR1 and CDR2 from the germline V gene are GTSNPN and SVGIG (reference sequence). V shed 1 base and J 7 bases; nucleotides not matched to a gene: 9. The CDR3 extends over 14 amino acids. CDR3: CAWSGRDRENEAFF. CDR3 DNA: TGTGCCTGGAGTGGGCGAGACAGGGAAAATGAAGCTTTCTTT.

This clonotype was recorded many times. The chain recombines TRBV6-1 with TRBJ1-2, with TRBD1 matching 7 bases. The trim removed 6 bases at V and 13 bases at J, leaving 14 bases unmatched. The CDR3 consists of 13 residues. Germline-derived CDR1 and CDR2 are MNHNS and SASEGT. The CDR3 spells CASRATGNKGSTF. CDR3 DNA sequence: TGTGCCAGCAGGGCGACAGGGAATAAGGGGAGCACCTTC.

Regarding this clonotype: The CDR3 end shows no conserved phenylalanine or tryptophan, and so a read error is likely. This sequence joins TRBV12-3 or TRBV12-4 and TRBJ1-1; D is uncertain. The CDR3 is 13 amino acids. Trimming left V 6 bases short and J 5 bases short, with 13 bases between. In DNA form, the CDR3 reads TGTGCCAGCAGAGATCGTGAGGGTACTGAAGCTTTCTCT. As protein: CASRDREGTEAFS.

The chain has TRBV28 and TRBJ1-2; possible D gene TRBD1, 5 bases. V lost 5 bases, J lost 4 bases, and 20 bases lay in between. The CDR3 is 16 amino acids. In germline, CDR1 is MDHEN, CDR2 SYDVKM. The CDR3 here is CASSPVGAGDAYGYTF. The CDR3 coding sequence is TGTGCCAGCAGTCCCGTCGGAGCGGGGGACGCCTATGGCTACACCTTC.